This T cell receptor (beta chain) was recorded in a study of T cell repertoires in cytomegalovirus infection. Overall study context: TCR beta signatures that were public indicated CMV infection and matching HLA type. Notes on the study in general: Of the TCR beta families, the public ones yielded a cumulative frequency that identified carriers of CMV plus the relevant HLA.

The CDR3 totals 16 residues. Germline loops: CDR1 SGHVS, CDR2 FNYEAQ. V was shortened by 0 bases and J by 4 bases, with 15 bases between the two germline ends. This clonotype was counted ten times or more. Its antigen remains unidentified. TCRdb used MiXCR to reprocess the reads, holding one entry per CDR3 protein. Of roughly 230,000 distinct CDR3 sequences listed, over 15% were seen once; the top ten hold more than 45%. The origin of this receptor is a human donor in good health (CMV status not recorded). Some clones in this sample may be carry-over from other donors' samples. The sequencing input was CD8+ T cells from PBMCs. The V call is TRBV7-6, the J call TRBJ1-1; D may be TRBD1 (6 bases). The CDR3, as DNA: TGTGCCAGCAGCTTAGCGCCCAGGGAGGGGGGCACTGAAGCTTTCTTT. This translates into CASSLAPREGGTEAFF.